Sequencing of this TCR beta chain was carried out in a study of blood T cell repertoires in COVID-19. Study in general: Italy, Spain and the United States were the sources of the convalescent and acute COVID-19 samples. PBMCs, B-cell-depleted T cells, or T cells provided the cDNA or gDNA that made up the material.

Original methodology: Reference gene primer amplification gave nucleated cell count estimates. Profiling relied on immunoSEQ multiplex PCR, and the TCRdb table lists in-frame clones only, not all of them. V and J calls and clone size are copied from that table; D and trimming were computed from the DNA. In the table there are approximately 200,000 clones, 88% of which are singletons. The TCR originated in a man between 70 and 80 years old with acute or convalescent COVID-19. Sequenced: peripheral blood.

In DNA, the CDR3 is TGCAGCGCCGCTCCTAAGACAGGGGGCAAAAACATTCAGTACTTC. Its protein is CSAAPKTGGKNIQYF. This chain uses TRBV29-1 with TRBJ2-4; 9 bases are shared with TRBD1. Germline V lookup: CDR1 SQVTM, CDR2 ANQGSEA. The CDR3 runs to 15 residues. Germline trimming cut 7 bases from V and 3 bases from J; bases unmatched to any gene: 10.